This TCR beta chain is from a study of blood T cell repertoires in COVID-19. Across the whole study: The study drew acute and convalescent COVID-19 samples from the United States, Italy and Spain. T cells, B-cell-depleted T cells, or PBMCs supplied cDNA or gDNA.

The authors' processing: The authors estimated nucleated cell counts from reference gene primer amplification. TCRdb's table, derived via immunoSEQ multiplex PCR, lists solely in-frame clones and lacks some. The V and J calls and clone size are taken from that table; D and trimming were inferred from the DNA. This sample has fewer than 95,000 clones, with 55% to 75% found just once. With V trimmed by 2 bases and J by 7 bases, 10 bases remained unmatched. Per germline, CDR1 SNHLY and CDR2 FYNNEI. The CDR3 is 16 residues long. The clonotype comes from a woman older than 75 with acute or convalescent COVID-19. The genes are TRBV2 and TRBJ1-2, with 10 bases identical to TRBD1. The sequencing sample was made of peripheral blood. The CDR3 DNA reads TGTGCCAGCAGTGAAAGCTATTACAGGACAGGGGGTGGCTACACCTTC. Its protein is CASSESYYRTGGGYTF.